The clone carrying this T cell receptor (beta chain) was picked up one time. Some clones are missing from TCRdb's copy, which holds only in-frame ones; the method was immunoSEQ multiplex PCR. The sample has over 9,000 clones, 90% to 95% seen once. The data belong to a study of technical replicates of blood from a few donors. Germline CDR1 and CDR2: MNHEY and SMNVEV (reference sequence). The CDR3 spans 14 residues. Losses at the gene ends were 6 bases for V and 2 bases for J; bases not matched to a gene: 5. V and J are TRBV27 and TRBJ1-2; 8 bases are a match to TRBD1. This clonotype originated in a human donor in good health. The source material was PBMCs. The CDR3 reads CASSTDRGNYGYTF. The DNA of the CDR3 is TGTGCCAGCAGCACCGACAGGGGAAACTATGGCTACACCTTC.